This T cell receptor beta chain was captured by sequencing in a study of long-term antiretroviral therapy in people with HIV. This clone was recorded a few times. Run at survey level, the immunoSEQ assay was version v3.0. The data were produced by immunoSEQ multiplex PCR, yet TCRdb's version contains in-frame clones alone and is incomplete. The data contain approximately 25,000 clones, 70% to 85% of them singletons. The CDR3 spans 13 residues. The V gene lost 2 bases and the J gene lost 4 bases, with 8 bases spanning the gap. The germline V gene encodes CDR1 MGHDK and CDR2 SYGVNS. Sample: unsorted PBMCs, taken 0.8 years before starting antiretroviral therapy. The sequence was obtained from a young man with HIV. The V gene is TRBV25-1, the J gene TRBJ2-5; possibly TRBD1 for D (5 bases). The CDR3 region is CASSEQGVETQYF. CDR3 DNA: TGTGCCAGCAGTGAACAAGGGGTAGAGACCCAGTACTTC.